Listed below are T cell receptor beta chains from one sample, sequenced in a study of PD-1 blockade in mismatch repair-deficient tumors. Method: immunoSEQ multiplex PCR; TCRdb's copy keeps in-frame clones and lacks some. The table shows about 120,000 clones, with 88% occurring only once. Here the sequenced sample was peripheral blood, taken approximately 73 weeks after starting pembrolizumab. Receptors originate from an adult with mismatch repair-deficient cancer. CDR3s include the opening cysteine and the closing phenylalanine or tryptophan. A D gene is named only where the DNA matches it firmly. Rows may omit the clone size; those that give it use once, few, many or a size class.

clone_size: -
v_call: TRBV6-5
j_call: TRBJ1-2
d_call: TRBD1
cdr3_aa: CASSSRDSTFYGYTF
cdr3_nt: TGTGCCAGCAGTTCCCGGGACAGCACTTTCTATGGCTACACCTTC

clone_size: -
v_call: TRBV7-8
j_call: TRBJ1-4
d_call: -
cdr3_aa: CASSFTGLRSTNEKLFF
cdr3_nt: TGTGCCAGCAGCTTCACCGGGCTCAGGTCAACTAATGAAAAACTGTTTTTT

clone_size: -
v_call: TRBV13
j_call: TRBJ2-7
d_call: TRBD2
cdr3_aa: CASSHQRGVYEQYF
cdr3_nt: TGTGCCAGCAGCCACCAGCGGGGGGTCTACGAGCAGTACTTC

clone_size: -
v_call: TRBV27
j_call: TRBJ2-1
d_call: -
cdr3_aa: CASSLESPNEQFF
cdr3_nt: TGTGCCAGCAGCTTGGAGAGCCCCAATGAGCAGTTCTTC

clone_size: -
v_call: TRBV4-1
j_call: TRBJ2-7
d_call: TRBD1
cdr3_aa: CASSHAPRDRNQQYF
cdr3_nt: TGCGCCAGCAGCCACGCCCCCAGGGACAGGAATCAGCAGTACTTC

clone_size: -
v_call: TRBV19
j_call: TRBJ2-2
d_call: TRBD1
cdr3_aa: CASSLDRVTDTGELFF
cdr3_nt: TGTGCCAGTTCCCTGGACAGGGTGACTGACACCGGGGAGCTGTTTTTT

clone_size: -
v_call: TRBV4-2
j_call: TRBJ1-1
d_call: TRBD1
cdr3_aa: CASSQDHRQGNTEAFF
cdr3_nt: TGTGCCAGCAGCCAAGATCACAGACAGGGGAACACTGAAGCTTTCTTT

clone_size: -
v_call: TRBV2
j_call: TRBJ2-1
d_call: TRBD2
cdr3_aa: CASKTSGRAYNEQFF
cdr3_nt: TGTGCCAGCAAGACTAGCGGGAGGGCCTACAATGAGCAGTTCTTC

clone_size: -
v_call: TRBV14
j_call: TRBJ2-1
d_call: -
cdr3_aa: CASSQGLTPNEQFF
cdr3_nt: TGTGCCAGCAGCCAAGGACTTACTCCAAATGAGCAGTTCTTC

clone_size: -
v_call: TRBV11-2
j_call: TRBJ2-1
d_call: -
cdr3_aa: CASSSAVAESSYNEQFF
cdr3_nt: TGTGCCAGCAGCTCGGCGGTTGCAGAAAGCTCCTACAATGAGCAGTTCTTC

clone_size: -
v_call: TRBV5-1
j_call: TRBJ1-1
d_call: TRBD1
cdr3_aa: CATSGGNTEAFF
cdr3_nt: TGCGCCACCTCAGGGGGGAACACTGAAGCTTTCTTT

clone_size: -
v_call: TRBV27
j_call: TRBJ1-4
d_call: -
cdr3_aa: CASSIGSASEKLFF
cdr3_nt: TGTGCCAGCAGTATAGGATCGGCAAGTGAAAAACTGTTTTTT

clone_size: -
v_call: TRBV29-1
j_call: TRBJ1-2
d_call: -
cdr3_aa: CSVNHPIFNYGYTF
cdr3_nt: TGCAGCGTTAATCACCCGATTTTTAACTATGGCTACACCTTC

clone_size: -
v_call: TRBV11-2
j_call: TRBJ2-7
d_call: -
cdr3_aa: CASRRSIIGEQYF
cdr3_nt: TGTGCCAGCAGACGATCTATAATCGGCGAGCAGTACTTC

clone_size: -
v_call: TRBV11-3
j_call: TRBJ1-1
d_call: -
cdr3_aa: CASSLAPNTEAFF
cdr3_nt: TGTGCCAGCAGCTTAGCCCCGAACACTGAAGCTTTCTTT

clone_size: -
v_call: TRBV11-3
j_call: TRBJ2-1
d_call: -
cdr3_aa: CASSSTRGYNEQFF
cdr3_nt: TGTGCCAGCAGCTCTACTAGGGGGTACAATGAGCAGTTCTTC

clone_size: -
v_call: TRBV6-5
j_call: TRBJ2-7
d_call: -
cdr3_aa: CAAAPGEETYEQYF
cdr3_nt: TGTGCAGCCGCCCCGGGAGAGGAGACCTACGAGCAGTACTTC

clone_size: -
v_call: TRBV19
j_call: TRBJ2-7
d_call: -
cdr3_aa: CASSIVGNSYEQYF
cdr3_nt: TGTGCCAGTAGTATAGTCGGGAACTCTTACGAGCAGTACTTC

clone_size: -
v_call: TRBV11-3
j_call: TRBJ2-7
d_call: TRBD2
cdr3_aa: CASSHRGLAGGPTYEQYF
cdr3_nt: TGTGCCAGCAGCCACCGGGGGTTAGCGGGAGGCCCCACTTACGAGCAGTACTTC

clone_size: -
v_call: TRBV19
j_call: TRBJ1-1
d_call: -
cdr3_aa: CASSIPRITEAFF
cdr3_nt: TGTGCCAGTAGTATACCCCGGATTACTGAAGCTTTCTTT

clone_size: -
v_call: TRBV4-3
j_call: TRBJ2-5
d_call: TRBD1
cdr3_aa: CASSQKTGVQETQYF
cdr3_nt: TGCGCCAGCAGCCAAAAGACAGGGGTGCAAGAGACCCAGTACTTC

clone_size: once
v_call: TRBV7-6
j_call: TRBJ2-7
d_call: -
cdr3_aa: CASSLGAGSEQYF
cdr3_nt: TGTGCCAGCAGCCTGGGGGCAGGGAGCGAGCAGTACTTC